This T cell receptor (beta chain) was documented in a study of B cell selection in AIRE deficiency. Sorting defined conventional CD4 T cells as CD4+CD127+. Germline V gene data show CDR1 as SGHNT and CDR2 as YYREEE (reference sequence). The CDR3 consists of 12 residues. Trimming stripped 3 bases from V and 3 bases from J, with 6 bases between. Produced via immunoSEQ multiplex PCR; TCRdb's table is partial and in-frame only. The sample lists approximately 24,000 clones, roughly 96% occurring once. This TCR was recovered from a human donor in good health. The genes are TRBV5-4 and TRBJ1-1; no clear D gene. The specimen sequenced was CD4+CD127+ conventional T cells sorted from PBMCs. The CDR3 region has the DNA TGTGCCAGCAGCTCGGATCACACTGAAGCTTTCTTT. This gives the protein CASSSDHTEAFF.